These 9 T cell receptor beta chains originate from one sample sequenced in a study of blood T cells in healthy people across ages. A sample-barcoded 5' primer and a J-beta primer mix were used in a second PCR of about 6 to 12 cycles. TCRdb passed the 5' RACE reads through MiXCR, listing each CDR3 protein once. The sample contains 700,000 or so distinct CDR3 sequences, 40% to 45% of which appear only once. The sequencing input was blood. The source of these receptors is an elderly man in good health.

The chain joins TRBV6-2 or TRBV6-3 to TRBJ2-1; TRBD1 matches at 7 bases. The CDR3 sequence is 11 residues long. Per germline, CDR1 MNHEY and CDR2 SVGEGT. V shed 2 bases, J shed 15 bases, and the junction held 4 bases outside the gene matches. As DNA, the CDR3 is TGTGCCAGCAGTTACGGGACAGCAGCGTTCTTC. Its translation: CASSYGTAAFF.

The chain combines TRBV20-1 with TRBJ1-1; perhaps TRBD1 as D (5 bases). Trimming pared 3 bases from V and 1 base from J, leaving 12 bases between. CDR3 size: 14 residues. The germline V gene encodes CDR1 DFQATT and CDR2 SNEGSKA (reference sequence). Written as DNA, the CDR3 is TGCAGTGCTAGCCCCCCGGGGGGGAACACTGAAGCTTTCTTT. Protein sequence: CSASPPGGNTEAFF.

The chain couples TRBV9 to TRBJ2-2; D call uncertain. Germline V gene sequence: CDR1 SGDLS, CDR2 YYNGEE. The V end was cut by 1 base, the J end by 3 bases, with 10 bases between. The CDR3 runs 15 residues. This CDR3 reads CASSVTQAYTGELFF. The CDR3 DNA reads as TGTGCCAGCAGCGTAACCCAGGCCTACACCGGGGAGCTGTTTTTT. Looking up the rest from reference TRBV9 and TRBJ2-2 gives the full variable domain: DSGVTQTPKHLITATGQRVTLRCSPRSGDLSVYWYQQSLDQGLQFLIQYYNGEERAKGNILERFSAQQFPDLHSELNLSSLELGDSALYFCASSVTQAYTGELFFGEGSRLTVL.

The rearrangement uses TRBV29-1 and TRBJ2-7, with 7 bases matching TRBD2. CDR3 length: 15 amino acids. Unmatched junction bases numbered 15, after V lost 4 bases and J lost 6 bases. Germline CDR1 SQVTM, CDR2 ANQGSEA. The CDR3 here is CSVAVAGGGLGEQYF. The CDR3 DNA reads TGCAGCGTTGCGGTGGCCGGGGGAGGGCTGGGCGAGCAGTACTTC.

The chain is built from TRBV3-1 and TRBJ2-1; 10 nucleotides match TRBD2. Trimming removed 1 base from V and 13 bases from J; junction bases left unmatched: 10. Germline assignment: CDR1 LGHDT and CDR2 YNNKEL (reference sequence). The CDR3 totals 15 residues. The CDR3 sequence is CASSQASGGLETQFF. The CDR3 region has the DNA TGTGCCAGCAGCCAAGCTAGCGGGGGATTGGAGACCCAGTTCTTC.

J is TRBJ2-5 and V is TRBV21-1; the DNA was not compared with TRBD1, the D call given in the table. The DNA matches TRBJ2-7 better at its end, which makes the J call doubtful. TRBV21-1 is deemed a pseudogene. The length of the CDR3 is 16 residues. The CDR3 DNA follows: TGTGCCAGCAGCAAACCCGGAAGCAGAAACTCCTGCGAGCAGTACTTC. It translates to CASSKPGSRNSCEQYF.

V and J are TRBV9 and TRBJ2-1; perhaps TRBD2 as D (6 bases). CDR1 and CDR2 from the germline V gene are SGDLS and YYNGEE. The CDR3 length is 14 residues. Trimming removed 9 bases from V and 5 bases from J, with 18 bases in between. The CDR3: CATSRGLPHNEQFF. DNA of the CDR3: TGTGCCACCTCGCGGGGTCTACCACACAATGAGCAGTTCTTC.

The chain employs TRBV6-2 or TRBV6-3 and TRBJ2-6; D is unresolved. The CDR3 is 14 residues long. Germline CDR1 reads MNHEY; CDR2 reads SVGEGT. Trimming took off 6 bases at V and 2 bases at J, with 8 bases between the two ends. The CDR3 DNA reads TGTGCCAGCAGGGTGCTACCTGGGGCCAACGTCCTGACTTTC. It encodes CASRVLPGANVLTF.

The genes are TRBV5-1 and TRBJ1-2; unclear D gene. CDR3 length equals 15 residues. Trimming took off 0 bases at V and 3 bases at J, with 12 bases between the two ends. From germline, CDR1 is SGHRS and CDR2 YFSETQ. CDR3 sequence reads: CASSLGGTPDYGYTF. CDR3 coding DNA: TGCGCCAGCAGCTTGGGTGGCACCCCTGACTATGGCTACACCTTC.